The 6 T cell receptor beta chains given below trace back to one sample, sequenced in a study of blood T cell dynamics during melanoma immunotherapy. The protocol was immunoSEQ multiplex PCR, while the TCRdb copy is restricted to in-frame clones and leaves out a portion. This sample has about 18,000 clones, with approximately 90% found just once. The time point: pre-treatment baseline. The sample was blood, taken from a patient treated with checkpoint blockade. The receptor set was obtained from a human donor with melanoma.

This clone has only one observation. V and J are TRBV18 and TRBJ1-1, with D maybe TRBD1 (5 bases). V was trimmed by 4 bases and J by 1 base, leaving 13 bases between them. The CDR3 is made up of 15 amino acids. CDR1 is KGHSH, CDR2 LQKENI, per germline. The CDR3 loop reads CASSLSGTANTEAFF. CDR3 in DNA: TGTGCCAGCTCACTTTCCGGGACCGCGAACACTGAAGCTTTCTTT.

The genes are TRBV5-1 and TRBJ1-1, with 7 bases identical to TRBD1. V dropped 0 bases and J dropped 5; count of bases not matched to a gene: 16. This CDR3 region has 18 residues. Germline CDR1 and CDR2: SGHRS and YFSETQ. CDR3 amino acids: CASSLVETGPLGGTEAFF. The CDR3, as DNA: TGCGCCAGCAGCTTGGTTGAGACAGGGCCCCTCGGGGGGACTGAAGCTTTCTTT.

In its sample, this clone was seen a few times. This chain uses TRBV2 with TRBJ1-3, with a tentative D call TRBD1 (5 bases). CDR1 SNHLY and CDR2 FYNNEI come from the germline V gene. The CDR3 is 14 residues long. Trimming left V 6 bases short and J 1 base short, with 10 bases between. Here the CDR3 reads CASRGPVSGNTIYF. CDR3 in DNA: TGTGCCAGCAGGGGACCGGTATCTGGAAACACCATATATTTT.

This clone showed up just a few times. The rearrangement joins TRBV5-1 to TRBJ2-1; 11 positions agree with TRBD2. The germline V gene encodes CDR1 SGHRS and CDR2 YFSETQ. Unmatched junction bases numbered 2, after V lost 3 bases and J lost 3 bases. The CDR3 is 15 residues long. The CDR3 region has the DNA TGCGCCAGCAGCTCCGGGACTAGCGGCTACAATGAGCAGTTCTTC. This sequence encodes CASSSGTSGYNEQFF.

This clone was picked up a small number of times. This chain uses TRBV2 with TRBJ1-2; D call uncertain. Per germline, CDR1 SNHLY and CDR2 FYNNEI. This CDR3 is built from 12 residues. V was shortened by 5 bases and J by 6 bases, with 10 bases between the two germline ends. CDR3 in amino acids: CASSRQPDGYTF. The CDR3 bases are TGTGCCAGCAGTCGTCAGCCAGATGGCTACACCTTC.

The chain uses TRBV15 and TRBJ2-2; no definite D call. This CDR3 contains 15 residues. The germline CDR1 and CDR2 sequences are LNHNV and YYDKDF (reference sequence). The V end was cut by 2 bases, the J end by 6 bases, with 13 bases between. The CDR3 region has the DNA TGTGCCACCAGCAGACTTCGTCCTCCGGCCGGGGAGCTGTTTTTT. It translates to CATSRLRPPAGELFF.